These 26 T cell receptor beta chains were all obtained from the same sample, sequenced in a study of OX40 agonist ivuxolimab in advanced cancers. The protocol used for the library was the immunoSEQ multiplex PCR assay. TCRdb's version of the immuneACCESS table is confined to in-frame rearrangements and falls short of the full clone set. An unresolved V gene accounts for under half of the shortfall where checked; the remainder is of unknown origin. The sample table lists approximately 70,000 clones, roughly 82% of them with a count of one. The ten most abundant clones make up about 5.1% of the sample. The source was CD4+ or CD8+ T cells sorted from blood, collected in a trial of the OX40 agonist ivuxolimab. These TCRs come from an adult with an advanced solid tumor such as melanoma, head and neck, liver or kidney cancer.

The V and J genes are TRBV10-3 and TRBJ2-7; TRBD1 agrees at 10 bases. The V gene's germline CDR1 is ENHRY and CDR2 SYGVKD. The CDR3 totals 15 residues. Trimming at V came to 4 bases and at J to 2 bases, leaving 5 bases not matched to a gene. The DNA of the CDR3 is TGTGCCATCAGTGGGGGGGGACAGGGGCCCTACGAGCAGTACTTC. Its protein is CAISGGGQGPYEQYF.

This chain links TRBV7-9 with TRBJ2-3; possible D gene TRBD2, 6 bases. V shed 5 bases and J shed 5 bases, with 17 bases lying between them. Per the germline V gene, CDR1 is SEHNR and CDR2 is FQNEAQ (reference sequence). The CDR3 spans 15 residues. The CDR3 protein is CASSPRDSVLDTQYF. DNA for the CDR3: TGTGCCAGCAGCCCCCGGGACTCCGTATTAGATACGCAGTATTTT.

This clone came up a few times. The V and J genes are TRBV7-9 and TRBJ1-1; D remains unclear. The CDR3 covers 12 residues. Germline CDR1 reads SEHNR; CDR2 reads FQNEAQ (reference sequence). Trimming took off 5 bases at V and 10 bases at J, with 14 bases between the two ends. The CDR3 sequence is CASSPQGRGAFF. DNA for the CDR3: TGTGCCAGCAGCCCTCAAGGACGGGGAGCTTTCTTT.

This rearrangement joins TRBV10-3 to TRBJ1-1, with D maybe TRBD1 (6 bases). Trimming left V 10 bases short and J 0 bases short, with 12 bases between. The germline CDR1 and CDR2 sequences are ENHRY and SYGVKD. The CDR3 contains 13 residues. In DNA, the CDR3 is TGTGCCACCTCGGACAGTTTGAACACTGAAGCTTTCTTT. This gives the protein CATSDSLNTEAFF.

The rearrangement links TRBV7-9 to TRBJ2-1, with TRBD1 identical over 9 bases. Germline CDR1 and CDR2: SEHNR and FQNEAQ (reference sequence). The J segment lost 4 bases and the V segment lost 5 bases, leaving 6 bases of the junction unmatched. This CDR3 region has 15 residues. The CDR3 DNA reads TGTGCCAGCAGCCCCGGACAGGGGTCTTACAATGAGCAGTTCTTC. Translating it yields CASSPGQGSYNEQFF.

Only a few counts were recorded for this clone. V gene TRBV5-1 combines with J gene TRBJ1-2; D not certain. The germline V gene has CDR1 SGHRS and CDR2 YFSETQ. Trimming shortened V by 7 bases and J by 2 bases, and 9 bases separated the two germline ends. This CDR3 contains 12 residues. CDR3 sequence: CASSTVNYGYTF. The CDR3 DNA reads TGCGCCAGCTCCACAGTAAACTATGGCTACACCTTC.

The CDR3 DNA reads as TGTGCCAGCAGAGAAAGACTAGCGGGCTACGAGCAGTACTTC. This translates into CASRERLAGYEQYF. This chain links TRBV28 with TRBJ2-7; 10 positions match TRBD2. Germline V CDR1 and CDR2: MDHEN, SYDVKM. V shed 6 bases, J shed 3 bases, and the junction held 5 bases outside the gene matches. The CDR3 has 14 amino acids. Drawing the rest from reference TRBV28 and TRBJ2-7, the complete variable domain is DVKVTQSSRYLVKRTGEKVFLECVQDMDHENMFWYRQDPGLGLRLIYFSYDVKMKEKGDIPEGYSVSREKKERFSLILESASTNQTSMYLCASRERLAGYEQYFGPGTRLTVT.

This chain links TRBV5-6 with TRBJ1-2, with a tentative D call TRBD1 (5 bases). Germline V gene sequence: CDR1 SGHDT, CDR2 YYEEEE. V lost 0 bases to trimming and J lost 5 bases, with 20 bases between them. The CDR3 has 17 residues. The CDR3 nucleotides read TGTGCCAGCAGCTTGGCTCGGGGCAGACCTGCCGATTATGGCTACACCTTC. This encodes CASSLARGRPADYGYTF.

A remark on this clone: A much larger clone differs from this one at a single base, so this may be a read error. The genes are TRBV6-4 and TRBJ2-2; D is uncertain. Germline CDR1 MRHNA, CDR2 SNTAGT. Deletions cut 3 bases from V and 1 base from J, with 3 bases between. There are 13 residues in the CDR3. CDR3 in DNA: TGTGCCAGCAGTGAAGGGAACACCGGGGAGCTGTTTTTT. Translating it yields CASSEGNTGELFF.

This clone appeared many times. The chain links TRBV19 to TRBJ2-3; TRBD1 aligns across 11 bases. V lost 6 bases to trimming and J lost 4 bases; unmatched junction nucleotides: 3. The CDR3 is 14 amino acids. The V gene's germline CDR1 is LNHDA and CDR2 SQIVND (reference sequence). Here the CDR3 DNA reads TGTGCCAGTAGGAGGACAGGGGGCGCAGATACGCAGTATTTT. It yields the protein CASRRTGGADTQYF.

CDR3 in DNA: TGTGCCAGCTCACCCCGGGACAGAAATGAGCAGTTCTTC. It encodes CASSPRDRNEQFF. The chain joins TRBV18 to TRBJ2-1; 7 bases map to TRBD1. V lost 3 bases and J lost 7; bases outside the gene matches: 3. CDR1 is KGHSH, CDR2 LQKENI, per germline. The CDR3 covers 13 residues.

This chain joins TRBV7-3 and TRBJ2-1; 8 bases map to TRBD2. Looked up from germline, CDR1 is SGHTA and CDR2 is FQGTGA. This CDR3 is 15 amino acids long. V shed 0 bases and J 7 bases; nucleotides not matched to a gene: 5. The CDR3 nucleotides are TGTGCCAGCAGCTTAACGTCAAGCGGGGGAAATGAGCAGTTCTTC. Its translation is CASSLTSSGGNEQFF.

The gene calls are TRBV25-1 and TRBJ1-3; D is possibly TRBD1 (6 bases). This CDR3 contains 17 residues. Trimming took off 1 base at V and 0 bases at J, with 13 bases between the two ends. Germline CDR1 is MGHDK and CDR2 is SYGVNS. The CDR3 region is CASSELGRGDSGNTIYF. The CDR3 nucleotides read TGTGCCAGCAGTGAATTGGGCAGGGGAGACTCTGGAAACACCATATATTTT.

The V call is TRBV28, the J call TRBJ1-5, with unresolved D. V was pared by 4 bases and J by 0 bases, with 13 bases between. The CDR3 is 16 residues long. The germline gives CDR1 MDHEN, CDR2 SYDVKM. CDR3 coding DNA: TGTGCCAGCAGTTACGGGTTCTGGGCTAGCAATCAGCCCCAGCATTTT. This sequence encodes CASSYGFWASNQPQHF.

The V and J genes are TRBV27 and TRBJ2-3; D is uncertain. Trimming stripped 6 bases from V and 1 base from J, with 8 bases between. CDR1 MNHEY and CDR2 SMNVEV come from the germline V gene (reference sequence). This CDR3 is built from 13 residues. CDR3 residues: CASRLPGTDTQYF. The CDR3 bases are TGTGCCAGCAGACTCCCCGGCACAGATACGCAGTATTTT.

The rearrangement links TRBV5-5 to TRBJ1-2; 7 nucleotides agree with TRBD1. Germline CDR1 SGHKS, CDR2 YYEKEE (reference sequence). The CDR3 is made up of 15 amino acids. V lost 3 bases and J lost 8; bases outside the gene matches: 13. CDR3 sequence: CASSSAGTANRGYTF. DNA for the CDR3: TGTGCCAGCAGCTCGGCAGGGACAGCCAATCGGGGCTACACCTTC.

CDR3 in DNA: TGTGCCAGCAGACCGGATCTCCGGGAGCTCGAAAAACTGTTTTTT. It yields the protein CASRPDLRELEKLFF. The chain combines TRBV6-6 with TRBJ1-4; D gene ambiguous. The V gene's germline CDR1 is MNHNY and CDR2 SVGAGI (reference sequence). There are 15 residues in the CDR3. Trimming left V 6 bases short and J 8 bases short, with 19 bases between.

This clone was counted a single time. The chain carries TRBV4-3 and TRBJ2-7, with 8 positions matching TRBD1. Looked up from germline, CDR1 is LGHNA and CDR2 is YSLEER. J lost 9 bases, V lost 0 bases, and 10 bases had no gene match. There are 15 residues in the CDR3. In DNA, the CDR3 is TGCGCCAGCAGCCAAGAGAGGACAGGGAACCGCGGGCAGTACTTC. It encodes CASSQERTGNRGQYF.

This chain uses TRBV18 with TRBJ2-5; 12 bases align to TRBD1. The J call may be mistaken, given a closer DNA end match to TRBJ2-7. Germline values: CDR1 KGHSH, CDR2 LQKENI. This CDR3 has 15 residues. For the CDR3, the DNA is TGTGCCAGCTCACCAGGGACAGGGGGCCTTTACGAGCAGTACTTC. Its protein is CASSPGTGGLYEQYF.

The chain combines TRBV7-3 with TRBJ2-1; 8 nucleotides agree with TRBD2. The ends lost 3 bases at V and 8 bases at J; junction bases unmatched: 12. In germline, CDR1 is SGHTA, CDR2 FQGTGA. This CDR3 has 16 residues. The CDR3 DNA reads TGTGCCAGCAGCTTTCTCGGGAGGGCCGATTTGGATGAGCAGTTCTTC. Translating gives CASSFLGRADLDEQFF.

The genes are TRBV6-6 and TRBJ2-2; 7 bases align to TRBD2. The CDR3 contains 16 residues. V dropped 0 bases and J dropped 8; count of bases not matched to a gene: 9. Germline-derived CDR1 and CDR2 are MNHNY and SVGAGI (reference sequence). The CDR3 DNA reads as TGTGCCAGCAGTTACTCGGGCGGGAGTACCGCAGGGGAGCTGTTTTTT. It codes for CASSYSGGSTAGELFF.

This clone was recorded a few times. This chain joins TRBV29-1 and TRBJ1-2, with D hard to call. CDR1 is SQVTM, CDR2 ANQGSEA, per germline. The CDR3 has 12 amino acids. The V gene lost 1 base and the J gene lost 4 bases, with 7 bases spanning the gap. The CDR3 is CSVEGWAYGYTF. Written as DNA, the CDR3 is TGCAGCGTTGAAGGGTGGGCCTATGGCTACACCTTC.

This chain links TRBV25-1 with TRBJ2-1, with 10 bases lining up with TRBD1. Germline CDR1 is MGHDK and CDR2 is SYGVNS. Germline trimming cut 5 bases from V and 6 bases from J; bases unmatched to any gene: 16. The CDR3 covers 18 residues. CDR3 bases: TGTGCCAGCAGTAGTCTGATGCCGGGACAGGGGACGGGCAATGAGCAGTTCTTC. Its translation is CASSSLMPGQGTGNEQFF.

This clone was seen more than once but under ten times. The chain combines TRBV28 with TRBJ1-5; D is unresolved. CDR1 is MDHEN, CDR2 SYDVKM, per germline. The CDR3 extends over 15 amino acids. Trimming removed 0 bases at V and 0 bases at J, with 6 bases between. This chain's CDR3 is CASSLWADSNQPQHF. CDR3 coding DNA: TGTGCCAGCAGTTTATGGGCGGATAGCAATCAGCCCCAGCATTTT.

The CDR3, as DNA: TGTGCCAGCAGCACCTTAATTCCCGGGGAAAAACTGTTTTTT. This encodes CASSTLIPGEKLFF. The chain combines TRBV21-1 with TRBJ1-4. TRBV21-1 is given as a pseudogene. This CDR3 spans 14 amino acids.

This chain's CDR3 is CASSIISWGRNYNEQFF. The CDR3 DNA reads TGTGCCAGTAGTATAATTTCTTGGGGACGGAACTACAATGAGCAGTTCTTC. The J gene is TRBJ2-1, the V gene TRBV19; D tentatively fits TRBD1 or TRBD2 (5 bases each). Between the trimmed V and J ends, which lost 2 bases and 3 bases, there was a span of 17 bases. CDR1 and CDR2 from the germline V gene are LNHDA and SQIVND (reference sequence). The CDR3 runs to 17 residues.